Described below is a single TCR beta chain sequence and its context. The germline V gene encodes CDR1 SGHAT and CDR2 FQNNGV. CDR3 length equals 15 residues. Trimming removed 1 base from V and 2 bases from J; junction bases left unmatched: 4. Libraries were prepared by immunoSEQ multiplex PCR; TCRdb keeps only in-frame clonotypes and omits some of them. The sample has 170,000 or so clones, roughly 85% seen once; the top ten hold about 8.6%. This entry is derived from a study of blood T cell repertoires in COVID-19. Study summary: The samples span acute and convalescent COVID-19 from the United States, Italy and Spain. PBMCs, B-cell-depleted T cells, or T cells provided the cDNA or gDNA that made up the material.

The receptor was isolated from a man in his fifties or sixties with active or convalescent COVID-19. Material: peripheral blood. This chain joins TRBV11-2 and TRBJ1-2; 7 nucleotides line up with TRBD1. The CDR3 sequence: CASSLGQGWNYGYTF. CDR3 nucleotides: TGTGCCAGCAGCTTAGGACAGGGATGGAACTATGGCTACACCTTC.